These T cell receptor beta chains were read from a single sample in a study of blood T cell repertoires in COVID-19. Produced via immunoSEQ multiplex PCR; TCRdb's table is partial and in-frame only. The table includes roughly 280,000 clones, around 86% detected once. Specimen: peripheral blood. The receptors here all came from a man younger than 35 with active or convalescent COVID-19. Both conserved end residues are part of each CDR3. A D gene is named only where the DNA matches it firmly. A row's size may be missing; if present it is once, few, many or a size class.

>NA|TRBV7-2|TRBJ2-2|TRBD1
CASSLRGQGSGELFF
TGTGCCAGCAGCTTACGAGGACAGGGTTCCGGGGAGCTGTTTTTT
>once|TRBV9|TRBJ2-1|TRBD2
CASSVGTSGSYPPFF
TGTGCCAGCAGCGTAGGAACTAGCGGGAGTTACCCGCCGTTCTTC
>NA|TRBV19|TRBJ2-7|TRBD2
CASSGTSGSNEQYF
TGTGCCAGTAGCGGGACTAGCGGGAGCAATGAGCAGTACTTC
>NA|TRBV2|TRBJ1-1|TRBD1
CARQIRTGNTEAFF
TGTGCCAGACAAATCAGGACAGGAAACACTGAAGCTTTCTTT
>NA|TRBV5-8|TRBJ2-2|TRBD2
CASSLVWSSGSTAGELFF
TGTGCCAGCAGCTTGGTTTGGTCTAGCGGGAGTACGGCCGGGGAGCTGTTTTTT
>once|TRBV2|TRBJ1-6|NA
CASNRGSSPLHF
TGTGCCAGCAATAGGGGGAGTTCACCCCTCCACTTT
>NA|TRBV7-2|TRBJ1-5|TRBD1
CASSLGGQGAHQPQHF
TGTGCCAGCAGCTTAGGCGGACAGGGGGCACATCAGCCCCAGCATTTT
>NA|TRBV4-2|TRBJ2-7|NA
CASSQEGASEQYF
TGTGCCAGCAGCCAAGAGGGCGCCTCCGAGCAGTACTTC
>NA|TRBV29-1|TRBJ2-1|TRBD2
CALGAKLAGEQFF
TGCGCCCTAGGTGCCAAGTTAGCGGGGGAGCAGTTCTTC
>NA|TRBV11-2|TRBJ1-4|NA
CASSLSMESTNEKLFF
TGTGCCAGCAGCTTATCGATGGAGTCTACTAATGAAAAACTGTTTTTT
>once|TRBV12-3/TRBV12-4|TRBJ2-5|NA
CASSLTGVQTQYF
TGTGCCAGCAGTTTGACGGGGGTGCAGACCCAGTACTTC
>NA|TRBV10-3|TRBJ2-2|NA
CAISEAWQGNRELFF
TGTGCCATCAGTGAAGCGTGGCAGGGTAATAGGGAGCTGTTTTTT
>once|TRBV5-6|TRBJ1-4|NA
CASNAWGRNEKLFF
TGTGCCAGCAACGCATGGGGGCGCAATGAAAAACTGTTTTTT
>NA|TRBV6-2/TRBV6-3|TRBJ2-3|TRBD2
CASSYLAEISDTQYF
TGTGCCAGCAGTTACCTAGCGGAGATCTCAGATACGCAGTATTTT
>NA|TRBV9|TRBJ2-5|TRBD1
CASSTRQGETQYF
TGTGCCAGCAGCACTAGACAGGGGGAGACCCAGTACTTC
>NA|TRBV7-9|TRBJ2-7|NA
CASSPPAAISYEQYF
TGTGCCAGCAGCCCCCCCGCGGCGATTTCCTACGAGCAGTACTTC
>NA|TRBV18|TRBJ1-3|NA
CASSPPGGPGNTIYF
TGTGCCAGCTCACCACCGGGGGGACCCGGAAACACCATATATTTT
>NA|TRBV2|TRBJ1-4|TRBD1
CASSSLDRESEKLFF
TGTGCCAGCAGCTCGTTGGACAGGGAGAGTGAAAAACTGTTTTTT
>NA|TRBV7-2|TRBJ1-2|TRBD1
CASSFPDRGYNLYGYTF
TGTGCCAGCAGCTTTCCGGACAGGGGATACAACCTCTATGGCTACACCTTC
>few|TRBV5-1|TRBJ2-1|TRBD2
CASSLITSGTNEQFF
TGCGCCAGCAGCTTGATCACTAGCGGGACTAATGAGCAGTTCTTC
>once|TRBV5-1|TRBJ1-4|TRBD1
CASSLQGEGEKLFF
TGCGCCAGCAGCTTACAGGGGGAAGGGGAAAAACTGTTTTTT
>NA|TRBV3-1/TRBV3-2|TRBJ2-1|TRBD2
CASSPYLTGTSGGAEQFF
TGTGCCAGCAGCCCTTATCTCACCGGGACTAGCGGGGGGGCAGAGCAGTTCTTC
>NA|TRBV6-5|TRBJ1-5|NA
CASSTDRGSNQPQHF
TGTGCCAGCAGTACCGACAGAGGAAGCAATCAGCCCCAGCATTTT
>once|TRBV5-1|TRBJ1-3|NA
CASSPGTTSGNTIYF
TGCGCCAGCAGCCCAGGGACTACCTCTGGAAACACCATATATTTT
>NA|TRBV19|TRBJ1-2|NA
CASKGPTLADGYTF
TGTGCCAGCAAGGGCCCTACCCTAGCGGATGGCTACACCTTC
>NA|TRBV6-2/TRBV6-3|TRBJ1-1|NA
CASSYRRGEEDTEAFF
TGTGCCAGCAGTTACCGACGGGGTGAGGAGGACACTGAAGCTTTCTTT